Following are 27 T cell receptor beta chains from one sample sequenced in a study of breast tumors, draining lymph nodes, adjacent tissues. One entry per CDR3 protein results from TCRdb running MiXCR on the multiplex PCR reads. The sample lists under 150,000 distinct CDR3 sequences; 20% were seen once. The lymph nodes were axillary draining lymph nodes from breast cancer patients. Sequencing input: axillary lymph node tissue. The receptor set was obtained from a female donor with breast cancer. Some clones in this sample may be carry-over from other donors' samples.

On this clonotype: Since a much larger clone is just one base distant, this may be a read error. The chain couples TRBV2 to TRBJ2-7; D is ambiguous. The CDR3 consists of 12 residues. In germline, CDR1 is SNHLY, CDR2 FYNNEI. CDR3 amino acids: CASSALRAEQHF. CDR3 nucleotide sequence: TGTGCCAGCAGTGCCCTAAGGGCCGAGCAGCACTTC.

This clonotype was detected many times. The chain is built from TRBV20-1 and TRBJ2-7, with D unresolved. Germline V gene data show CDR1 as DFQATT and CDR2 as SNEGSKA (reference sequence). V was clipped by 1 base and J by 0 bases, with 4 bases between them. The CDR3 is made up of 12 amino acids. The CDR3 bases are TGCAGTGCTAGAGGGGACTCCTACGAGCAGTACTTC. It is translated as CSARGDSYEQYF.

This clonotype appeared many times. The chain is built from TRBV20-1 and TRBJ2-5; no reliable D call. V was clipped by 0 bases and J by 4 bases, with 24 bases between them. The CDR3 length is 18 residues. Germline V gene lookup returns CDR1 DFQATT and CDR2 SNEGSKA (reference sequence). The CDR3 sequence: CSARDHRTVEFVRETQYF. The DNA for the CDR3 is TGCAGTGCTAGAGACCACCGGACGGTGGAGTTTGTCAGAGAGACCCAGTACTTC.

This clonotype was recorded many times. The chain joins TRBV27 to TRBJ1-2; 7 bases fit TRBD1. V shed 0 bases and J 12 bases; nucleotides not matched to a gene: 7. CDR1 MNHEY and CDR2 SMNVEV come from the germline V gene (reference sequence). The CDR3 sequence is 13 residues long. The CDR3 region has the DNA TGTGCCAGCAGTTTATCACAGGGGTTTGTCAACACCTTC. Protein: CASSLSQGFVNTF.

The sample holds many counts of this clonotype. The chain links TRBV2 to TRBJ2-7; 7 bases map to TRBD1. The length of the CDR3 is 15 residues. Germline trimming cut 5 bases from V and 0 bases from J; bases unmatched to any gene: 7. In germline, CDR1 is SNHLY, CDR2 FYNNEI. CDR3 in amino acids: CASSPDRASSYEQYF. DNA of the CDR3: TGTGCCAGCAGTCCCGACAGGGCTAGCTCCTACGAGCAGTACTTC.

This clonotype turned up a few times. The chain has TRBV30 and TRBJ1-5, with a possible D match to TRBD1 (6 bases). Germline loops: CDR1 GTSNPN, CDR2 SVGIG (reference sequence). The CDR3 totals 13 residues. V lost 3 bases and J 7 bases, leaving 13 bases between the germline ends. CDR3 amino acids: CAWRGRGSQPQHF. The DNA for the CDR3 is TGTGCCTGGAGAGGCAGGGGAAGCCAGCCCCAGCATTTT.

Comments on this clonotype: This may stem from a read error, because a much larger clone lies one nucleotide away. The chain combines TRBV6-6 with TRBJ2-7; weak D call: TRBD2 (6 bases). The CDR3 runs to 14 residues. V shed 4 bases and J shed 0 bases, with 10 bases lying between them. Germline V lookup: CDR1 MNHNY, CDR2 SVGAGI (reference sequence). CDR3: CASSCGAGSYEQYF. CDR3 bases: TGTGCCAGCAGTTGCGGGGCGGGCTCCTACGAGCAGTACTTC.

At least ten counts were recorded for this clonotype. The chain combines TRBV19 with TRBJ2-1; TRBD2 matches at 12 bases. With 3 bases clipped from V and 6 bases from J, the junction kept 6 bases outside the gene matches. CDR1 and CDR2 from the germline V gene are LNHDA and SQIVND (reference sequence). CDR3 size: 16 residues. CDR3 coding DNA: TGTGCCAGTAGTATCATGGGACTAGCGGGCCTCAATGAGCAGTTCTTC. Protein: CASSIMGLAGLNEQFF. The full variable domain, completed using reference TRBV19 and TRBJ2-1, is DGGITQSPKYLFRKEGQNVTLSCEQNLNHDAMYWYRQDPGQGLRLIYYSQIVNDFQKGDIAEGYSVSREKKESFPLTVTSAQKNPTAFYLCASSIMGLAGLNEQFFGPGTRLTVL.

This clonotype was recorded at least ten times. This chain uses TRBV5-1 with TRBJ2-1, with D unresolved. This CDR3 is 15 amino acids long. V shed 0 bases and J shed 9 bases, with 16 bases lying between them. Germline V gene sequence: CDR1 SGHRS, CDR2 YFSETQ. The CDR3 reads CASSLGLGSLSEQFF. The CDR3, as DNA: TGCGCCAGCAGCTTGGGCTTAGGGTCTCTAAGTGAGCAGTTCTTC.

This clonotype was observed many times. V and J are TRBV25-1 and TRBJ2-2, with a tentative D call TRBD1 (6 bases). Germline CDR1 MGHDK, CDR2 SYGVNS. V was shortened by 0 bases and J by 4 bases, with 15 bases between the two germline ends. This CDR3 contains 17 residues. CDR3 coding DNA: TGTGCCAGCAGTGAATATCCACAGGGTAGGGGCACCGGGGAGCTGTTTTTT. Its protein product is CASSEYPQGRGTGELFF. Using reference TRBV25-1 and TRBJ2-2 for the parts outside the CDR3, the full variable domain is EADIYQTPRYLVIGTGKKITLECSQTMGHDKMYWYQQDPGMELHLIHYSYGVNSTEKGDLSSESTVSRIRTEHFPLTLESARPSHTSQYLCASSEYPQGRGTGELFFGEGSRLTVL.

This clonotype was seen repeatedly, ten times or more. This chain uses TRBV20-1 with TRBJ2-1; 15 bases match TRBD2. V lost 5 bases to trimming and J lost 7 bases; unmatched junction nucleotides: 3. There are 14 residues in the CDR3. Germline V CDR1 and CDR2: DFQATT, SNEGSKA (reference sequence). The CDR3 spells CSAWTSGGANEQFF. CDR3 in DNA: TGCAGTGCTTGGACTAGCGGGGGGGCAAATGAGCAGTTCTTC.

The sample holds a few counts of this clonotype. This chain links TRBV3-1 with TRBJ1-5; the match to TRBD1 covers 10 bases. Germline V gene sequence: CDR1 LGHDT, CDR2 YNNKEL (reference sequence). CDR3 length: 15 amino acids. V lost 4 bases and J lost 6; bases outside the gene matches: 6. The chain's CDR3 is CASSRGQGRGQPQHF. The DNA of the CDR3 is TGTGCCAGCAGCCGGGGACAGGGGCGAGGTCAGCCCCAGCATTTT.

This clonotype was counted at least ten times. The V and J genes are TRBV7-3 and TRBJ2-1; D is possibly TRBD2 (7 bases). Trimming shortened V by 2 bases and J by 4 bases, and 12 bases separated the two germline ends. This CDR3 region has 15 residues. From germline, CDR1 is SGHTA and CDR2 FQGTGA. The CDR3 bases are TGTGCCAGCAGCTTAGGTGGGGGGGCATACAATGAGCAGTTCTTC. Its protein product is CASSLGGGAYNEQFF.

This clonotype was observed many times. The rearrangement uses TRBV5-6 and TRBJ1-2; tentatively, D is TRBD1 (5 bases). The CDR3 covers 16 residues. V dropped 0 bases and J dropped 0 bases, with 12 bases sitting between them. Germline V gives CDR1 SGHDT, CDR2 YYEEEE. The CDR3 sequence is CASSLGRVRPNYGYTF. The CDR3 DNA reads as TGTGCCAGCAGCTTGGGCAGGGTTCGACCTAACTATGGCTACACCTTC.

In this sample, this clonotype turned up many times. The CDR3 protein is CASSSGDRYNEQFF. The CDR3 DNA sequence: TGTGCCAGCAGTTCAGGGGACAGATACAATGAGCAGTTCTTC. The rearrangement uses TRBV7-3 and TRBJ2-1, with 7 bases fitting TRBD1. This CDR3 contains 14 residues. The ends lost 6 bases at V and 4 bases at J; junction bases unmatched: 6. CDR1 is SGHTA, CDR2 FQGTGA, per germline.

This clonotype showed up many times. The rearrangement joins TRBV7-9 to TRBJ1-5; 11 bases are shared with TRBD1. The CDR3 is made up of 19 amino acids. Per the germline V gene, CDR1 is SEHNR and CDR2 is FQNEAQ (reference sequence). V shed 3 bases and J 0 bases; nucleotides not matched to a gene: 10. The CDR3, as DNA: TGTGCCAGCAGCTTCGTCGGACAGGGGGCACCCTATAGCAATCAGCCCCAGCATTTT. Protein sequence: CASSFVGQGAPYSNQPQHF.

This clonotype has a count of ten or more. This sequence joins TRBV5-1 and TRBJ2-7; 7 positions match TRBD1. The CDR3 has 15 amino acids. Germline lookup yields CDR1 SGHRS and CDR2 YFSETQ. J lost 2 bases, V lost 0 bases, and 5 bases had no gene match. The DNA for the CDR3 is TGCGCCAGCAGCTTGGTCGAGACAGGGACCTACGAGCAGTACTTC. It specifies CASSLVETGTYEQYF.

This clonotype showed up many times. This sequence joins TRBV4-1 and TRBJ1-6, with a tentative D call TRBD1 (6 bases). The V gene lost 5 bases and the J gene lost 4 bases, with 18 bases spanning the gap. CDR1 is MGHRA and CDR2 is YSYEKL in the germline V gene. This CDR3 is built from 17 residues. The CDR3 sequence: CASSESNRVVYNSPLHF. The DNA for the CDR3 is TGCGCCAGCAGCGAATCAAACAGGGTCGTTTATAATTCACCCCTCCACTTT.

This clonotype was seen many times. The gene calls are TRBV30 and TRBJ2-6; D is ambiguous. This CDR3 has 14 amino acids. The germline CDR1 and CDR2 sequences are GTSNPN and SVGIG (reference sequence). V gave up 0 bases and J gave up 0 bases, with 3 bases separating them. The CDR3 region is CAWSVSSGANVLTF. The DNA of the CDR3 is TGTGCCTGGAGTGTATCCTCTGGGGCCAACGTCCTGACTTTC.

The chain combines TRBV9 with TRBJ1-2; 7 nucleotides line up with TRBD1. The germline V gene has CDR1 SGDLS and CDR2 YYNGEE. The trim removed 0 bases at V and 3 bases at J, leaving 8 bases unmatched. The CDR3 contains 16 residues. CDR3 in DNA: TGTGCCAGCAGCGTAGAAGGAGGGGGCCTGGACTATGGCTACACCTTC. This encodes CASSVEGGGLDYGYTF.

This sequence joins TRBV6-1 and TRBJ1-5; 7 positions agree with TRBD1. The V gene end was trimmed by 6 bases and the J gene end by 0 bases; junction bases not matched to a gene: 14. The CDR3 extends over 18 amino acids. CDR1 is MNHNS, CDR2 SASEGT, per germline. CDR3 DNA: TGTGCCAGCAGGAAACAGACAGGGAAAAATAATAGCAATCAGCCCCAGCATTTT. This encodes CASRKQTGKNNSNQPQHF.

The chain couples TRBV28 to TRBJ1-2; perhaps TRBD1 as D (6 bases). The ends were cut back, 7 bases at V and 3 bases at J, with 15 bases in the middle. Germline V gene sequence: CDR1 MDHEN, CDR2 SYDVKM. This CDR3 region has 14 residues. The CDR3 DNA reads as TGTGCCAGCAATATGCCAGGGGATCACTATGGCTACACCTTC. This sequence encodes CASNMPGDHYGYTF.

Worth noting for this clonotype: A read error is possible here, since a much larger clone lies one base away. V usage is TRBV3-1 and J usage is TRBJ1-5; D is possibly TRBD1 (5 bases). Deletions cut 0 bases from V and 4 bases from J, with 13 bases between. The germline V gene has CDR1 LGHDT and CDR2 YNNKEL (reference sequence). The CDR3 has 16 residues. This CDR3 is CASSQEPGRINQPQHF. The CDR3 region has the DNA TGTGCCAGCAGCCAAGAACCGGGGCGAATTAATCAGCCCCAGCATTTT.

This clonotype was counted many times. The chain recombines TRBV6-1 with TRBJ1-4; D call uncertain. The CDR3 length is 11 residues. V was clipped by 6 bases and J by 4 bases, with 3 bases between them. Germline V gives CDR1 MNHNS, CDR2 SASEGT. The CDR3 DNA reads as TGTGCCAGCAGGGTTAATGAAAAACTGTTTTTT. As protein: CASRVNEKLFF.

This clonotype was seen repeatedly, ten times or more. The chain employs TRBV7-9 and TRBJ2-7; 7 bases fit TRBD2. The ends lost 4 bases at V and 2 bases at J; junction bases unmatched: 2. The CDR3 runs 13 residues. The germline CDR1 and CDR2 sequences are SEHNR and FQNEAQ (reference sequence). The CDR3 here is CASSSGTTYEQYF. The CDR3 DNA reads as TGTGCCAGCAGCTCCGGGACTACCTACGAGCAGTACTTC.

This clonotype occurred many times. The chain employs TRBV12-3 or TRBV12-4 and TRBJ2-2; 10 nucleotides align to TRBD1. CDR3 length: 15 residues. Trimming removed 6 bases from V and 7 bases from J; junction bases left unmatched: 8. CDR3 sequence: CASSLGTGDSGELFF. CDR3 nucleotides: TGTGCCAGCAGCCTCGGGACAGGGGATAGCGGGGAGCTGTTTTTT.

On this clonotype: A much more abundant neighbour one base away suggests this may be a read error. No conserved phenylalanine or tryptophan is present at the end of the CDR3, so a read error is the likely explanation. The V and J genes are TRBV20-1 and TRBJ1-5; D call uncertain. The CDR3 runs 11 residues. Germline V CDR1 and CDR2: DFQATT, SNEGSKA (reference sequence). With 3 bases removed from V and 10 bases from J, the gap between germline ends came to 10 bases. CDR3 coding DNA: TGCAGTGCTAGTCTGAATGGCCCCCAGCATTCT. Protein product: CSASLNGPQHS.